The source of this T cell receptor beta chain is a study of T cells in Graves' hyperthyroidism and ophthalmopathy. Study-level results: Stable hyperthyroidism was separated from ophthalmopathy by a model based on 13 V-J features.

V lost 5 bases to trimming and J lost 6 bases; unmatched junction nucleotides: 11. There are 15 residues in the CDR3. Germline V gene lookup returns CDR1 KGHSH and CDR2 LQKENI. This clonotype was observed at least ten times. Antigen unknown. RNA transcripts provided the source from which TCR beta CDR3 regions were amplified. When the TCR CDR3 underwent first-round RT-PCR, the HTBI primer set was used. Using its own MiXCR run on the multiplex PCR reads, TCRdb lists one record per CDR3 protein. The profile covers roughly 250,000 distinct CDR3 sequences, with about 14% appearing a single time and about an eighth taken by the ten largest.

The receptor was isolated from a woman aged 40 to 49 with Graves' hyperthyroidism that later progressed to Graves' ophthalmopathy. Sample: blood. This sequence joins TRBV18 and TRBJ2-3; 7 bases map to TRBD2. The CDR3, as DNA: TGTGCCAGCTCAAGGGCCGGGGGGTCCATTGATACGCAGTATTTT. Translation gives CASSRAGGSIDTQYF. The full variable domain, in which reference TRBV18 and TRBJ2-3 provide the parts outside the CDR3, is NAGVMQNPRHLVRRRGQEARLRCSPMKGHSHVYWYRQLPEEGLKFMVYLQKENIIDESGMPKERFSAEFPKEGPSILRIQQVVRGDSAAYFCASSRAGGSIDTQYFGPGTRLTVL.